This entry concerns a single T cell receptor (beta chain). Its antigen is not identified. The germline gene is not matched at one end of the junction; a read error may be the cause. This sample was included in a study of esophageal squamous cell carcinoma under preoperative chemotherapy. Study conclusions and caveats: After treatment, tumor-infiltrating lymphocytes apparently came partly from blood T cells.

Documented time point: after preoperative PTX-NDP chemotherapy. Before surgery, patients were given preoperative paclitaxel-nedaplatin chemotherapy. The germline V gene encodes CDR1 SGHTA and CDR2 FQGNSA. This CDR3 comprises 16 residues. TCRdb analysed the PCR reads with MiXCR anew, one entry per CDR3 protein. Among 32,000 or so distinct CDR3 sequences listed, around 50% were seen once. Sampling took place from a patient given preoperative chemotherapy. This TCR was recovered from a human donor with esophageal squamous cell carcinoma. The donor label of this sample is uncertain. The genes are TRBV7-2 and TRBJ2-3; the D gene could be TRBD1 or TRBD2 (5 bases each). The CDR3 DNA follows: TGTGCCAGCAGCTTCCCGGGGCGGCGAGCCACAGACACGCAGTATTTC. The encoded protein is CASSFPGRRATDTQYF.